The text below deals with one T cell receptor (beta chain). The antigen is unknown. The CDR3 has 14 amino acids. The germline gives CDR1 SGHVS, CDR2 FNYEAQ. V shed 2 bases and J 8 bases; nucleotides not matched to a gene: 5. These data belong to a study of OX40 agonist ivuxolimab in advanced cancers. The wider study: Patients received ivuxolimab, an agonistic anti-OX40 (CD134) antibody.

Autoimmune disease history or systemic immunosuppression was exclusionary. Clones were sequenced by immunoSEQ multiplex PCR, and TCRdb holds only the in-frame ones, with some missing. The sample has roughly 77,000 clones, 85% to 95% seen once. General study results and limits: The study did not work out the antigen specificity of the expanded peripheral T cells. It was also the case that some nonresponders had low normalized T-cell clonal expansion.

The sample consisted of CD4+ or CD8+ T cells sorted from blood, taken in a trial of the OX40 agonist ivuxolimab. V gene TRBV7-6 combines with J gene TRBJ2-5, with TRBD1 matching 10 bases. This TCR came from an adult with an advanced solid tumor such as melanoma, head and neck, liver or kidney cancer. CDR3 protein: CASSLRDRGRTQYF. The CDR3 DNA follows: TGTGCCAGCAGCTTAAGGGACAGGGGTCGTACCCAGTACTTC. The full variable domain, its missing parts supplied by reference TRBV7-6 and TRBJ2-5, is GAGVSQSPRYKVTKRGQDVALRCDPISGHVSLYWYRQALGQGPEFLTYFNYEAQQDKSGLPNDRFSAERPEGSISTLTIQRTEQRDSAMYRCASSLRDRGRTQYFGPGTRLLVL.